Listed below are T cell receptor beta chains from one sample, sequenced in a study of blood T cell repertoires in COVID-19. The assay was immunoSEQ multiplex PCR, and TCRdb's table has in-frame clones only and misses some. The profile shows 65,000 to 85,000 clones, 65% to 85% of them singletons. Material for sequencing was peripheral blood. All receptors derive from an older woman with acute or convalescent COVID-19. The CDR3 runs from the conserved cysteine through the conserved F or W. D genes are given only for firm matches. Expanded clones are given a class, and other clones once, few, many or no size at all.

d_gene	v_gene	j_gene	abundance	CDR3aa	CDR3nt
.	TRBV19	TRBJ2-3	.	CASSIATADTQYF	TGTGCCAGTAGTATAGCGACAGCAGATACGCAGTATTTT
.	TRBV5-1	TRBJ2-5	.	CASSLRSTAGQETQYF	TGCGCCAGCAGCTTGAGGTCGACAGCAGGTCAGGAGACCCAGTACTTC
.	TRBV19	TRBJ1-3	.	CASSLLSGNTIYF	TGTGCCAGTAGTTTACTCTCTGGAAACACCATATATTTT
.	TRBV3-1/TRBV3-2	TRBJ2-2	few	CASSQDPGAGELFF	TGTGCCAGCAGCCAAGATCCAGGGGCCGGGGAGCTGTTTTTT
TRBD1	TRBV2	TRBJ1-1	once	CASSLGTGGNTEAFF	TGTGCCAGCAGTCTCGGGACAGGGGGGAACACTGAAGCTTTCTTT
TRBD2	TRBV14	TRBJ2-1	.	CASSQRLQGSGLAGGPGEQFF	TGTGCCAGCAGCCAACGTCTACAGGGATCGGGACTAGCGGGGGGGCCGGGTGAGCAGTTCTTC
.	TRBV9	TRBJ2-5	.	CASSGGTFQETQYF	TGTGCCAGCAGCGGGGGGACTTTCCAAGAGACCCAGTACTTC
.	TRBV5-4	TRBJ1-2	.	CASSLAKSHTSYTF	TGTGCCAGCAGCTTGGCCAAGTCCCACACTAGCTACACCTTC
TRBD2	TRBV11-2	TRBJ2-1	.	CASSPNGGYNEQFF	TGTGCCAGCAGCCCCAACGGGGGGTACAATGAGCAGTTCTTC
.	TRBV9	TRBJ2-5	.	CASSPEDLQETQYF	TGTGCCAGCAGCCCGGAGGACTTGCAAGAGACCCAGTACTTC
TRBD1	TRBV6-2/TRBV6-3	TRBJ1-6	.	CASSLDRFQGSPLHF	TGTGCCAGCAGCCTGGACAGGTTTCAAGGGTCACCCCTCCACTTT
.	TRBV3-1/TRBV3-2	TRBJ1-4	.	CASSRDTATNEKLFF	TGTGCCAGCAGCCGAGACACTGCAACTAATGAAAAACTGTTTTTT
TRBD1	TRBV7-6	TRBJ1-5	.	CASSLMPFMGQGAWGNQPQHF	TGTGCCAGCAGCTTAATGCCGTTTATGGGACAGGGGGCTTGGGGCAATCAGCCCCAGCATTTT
.	TRBV6-2/TRBV6-3	TRBJ2-7	.	CASSYGPGYYEQYF	TGTGCCAGCAGTTACGGGCCGGGGTACTACGAGCAGTACTTC
.	TRBV9	TRBJ1-1	.	CASSVAGGEAFF	TGTGCCAGCAGCGTAGCTGGCGGTGAAGCTTTCTTT
.	TRBV3-1/TRBV3-2	TRBJ1-2	.	CASSLPGYMGNGYTF	TGTGCCAGCAGCCTTCCTGGTTACATGGGCAATGGCTACACCTTC
TRBD1	TRBV19	TRBJ2-3	.	CASTRDRSSTDTQYF	TGTGCCAGTACCCGGGACAGGAGTAGCACAGATACGCAGTATTTT
.	TRBV6-1	TRBJ2-3	.	CASSGRLVLGDTQYF	TGTGCCAGCAGTGGTCGACTAGTATTAGGAGATACGCAGTATTTT